These 29 T cell receptor beta chains share one sample of origin, sequenced in a study of PD-1 blockade in mismatch repair-deficient tumors. Repertoires were generated with immunoSEQ multiplex PCR, while TCRdb's copy carries only in-frame clones and drops some. The sample consists of 45,000 to 60,000 clones, about 80% of them appearing once. Sequences were derived from peripheral blood, sampled 4 weeks after starting pembrolizumab. The origin of the receptors is an adult with mismatch repair-deficient cancer.

This rearrangement joins TRBV29-1 to TRBJ2-2; 10 bases line up with TRBD1. V lost 5 bases, J lost 4 bases, and 10 bases stayed unmatched. CDR1 and CDR2 from the germline V gene are SQVTM and ANQGSEA. The CDR3 is 16 amino acids. CDR3 region: CSVRLTGGASTGELFF. As DNA, the CDR3 is TGCAGCGTTAGACTGACAGGGGGCGCCAGCACCGGGGAGCTGTTTTTT.

The V and J genes are TRBV7-8 and TRBJ2-7; possibly TRBD2 for D (6 bases). The CDR3 runs to 11 residues. The V gene lost 4 bases and the J gene lost 7 bases, with 8 bases spanning the gap. Per germline, CDR1 SGHVS and CDR2 FQNEAQ. CDR3 DNA sequence: TGTGCCAGCAGCTCCCGGGAGGAGCAGTACTTC. Amino acid sequence: CASSSREEQYF.

The chain links TRBV29-1 to TRBJ1-1, with TRBD1 matching over 12 bases. V shed 6 bases and J 10 bases; nucleotides not matched to a gene: 9. Germline loops: CDR1 SQVTM, CDR2 ANQGSEA. CDR3 length: 13 amino acids. The CDR3 region is CSVPGQGASRAFF. The CDR3 DNA sequence: TGCAGCGTCCCGGGACAGGGGGCCTCTCGAGCTTTCTTT.

This clone was picked up a small number of times. This chain uses TRBV7-3 with TRBJ1-1; D not resolved. From germline, CDR1 is SGHTA and CDR2 FQGTGA. The CDR3 has 15 amino acids. V lost 2 bases to trimming and J lost 2 bases, with 12 bases between them. The CDR3 coding sequence is TGTGCCAGCAGCTTATCCGGCCTACATAACACTGAAGCTTTCTTT. Protein product: CASSLSGLHNTEAFF.

V is TRBV30 and J is TRBJ1-1; D unresolved. Germline-derived CDR1 and CDR2 are GTSNPN and SVGIG (reference sequence). The CDR3 covers 11 residues. Between the trimmed V and J ends, which lost 3 bases and 10 bases, there was a span of 12 bases. CDR3 in DNA: TGTGCCTGGAGCCCGGGGTCAACAGCTTTCTTT. The encoded protein is CAWSPGSTAFF.

The rearrangement joins TRBV27 to TRBJ2-7; 8 bases line up with TRBD2. The CDR3 consists of 18 residues. Germline CDR1 reads MNHEY; CDR2 reads SMNVEV (reference sequence). Losses at the gene ends were 0 bases for V and 2 bases for J; bases not matched to a gene: 12. CDR3 residues: CASSLSGPGAGGAYEQYF. DNA of the CDR3: TGTGCCAGCAGTTTATCAGGGCCCGGTGCGGGAGGAGCCTACGAGCAGTACTTC.

The chain has TRBV18 and TRBJ2-3; D might be TRBD1 or TRBD2, each matching 6 bases. Germline assignment: CDR1 KGHSH and CDR2 LQKENI. The germline V and J ends were trimmed by 3 bases and 3 bases, with 19 bases remaining between them. CDR3 length: 17 amino acids. Here the CDR3 DNA reads TGTGCCAGCTCACCCAGTTTGGGGGGCGGTGGAACAGATACGCAGTATTTT. Translated, it gives CASSPSLGGGGTDTQYF. The full variable domain, rest sourced from reference TRBV18 and TRBJ2-3, is NAGVMQNPRHLVRRRGQEARLRCSPMKGHSHVYWYRQLPEEGLKFMVYLQKENIIDESGMPKERFSAEFPKEGPSILRIQQVVRGDSAAYFCASSPSLGGGGTDTQYFGPGTRLTVL.

This clone is a singleton in its sample. The genes are TRBV28 and TRBJ1-1, with D unresolved. V lost 6 bases, J lost 8 bases, and 7 bases lay in between. The CDR3 consists of 10 residues. Germline assignment: CDR1 MDHEN and CDR2 SYDVKM. This CDR3 reads CASRKLEAFF. The DNA for the CDR3 is TGTGCCAGCAGAAAATTGGAAGCTTTCTTT.

The gene calls are TRBV5-4 and TRBJ2-3; 9 bases line up with TRBD2. The CDR3 contains 17 residues. Germline loops: CDR1 SGHNT, CDR2 YYREEE (reference sequence). J gave up 0 bases and V 9 bases, and 14 bases lay outside the gene matches. In DNA form, the CDR3 reads TGTGCCACCCAGAGAGCGGGAGGTTTTTTTAGCACAGATACGCAGTATTTT. It codes for CATQRAGGFFSTDTQYF.

V gene TRBV18 combines with J gene TRBJ1-1; D not resolved. Trimming shortened V by 2 bases and J by 3 bases, and 7 bases separated the two germline ends. CDR3 length: 13 amino acids. Germline V CDR1 and CDR2: KGHSH, LQKENI. CDR3 sequence reads: CASSPSADTEAFF. The CDR3 DNA follows: TGTGCCAGCTCACCATCGGCGGACACTGAAGCTTTCTTT.

By share, this clone ranks as medium-sized. V is TRBV7-3 and J is TRBJ2-2; a weak D match, TRBD1 (6 bases). In germline, CDR1 is SGHTA, CDR2 FQGTGA. The V gene lost 3 bases and the J gene lost 5 bases, with 13 bases spanning the gap. This CDR3 is built from 15 residues. CDR3 loop: CASSLGAGITGELFF. As DNA, the CDR3 is TGTGCCAGCAGCTTGGGGGCAGGGATTACCGGGGAGCTGTTTTTT.

This clone was seen only once. This chain links TRBV27 with TRBJ2-1, with unresolved D. There are 13 residues in the CDR3. V gave up 6 bases and J gave up 2 bases, with 8 bases separating them. Germline CDR1 is MNHEY and CDR2 is SMNVEV (reference sequence). The CDR3 loop is CASRRDAYNEQFF. Here the CDR3 DNA reads TGTGCCAGCAGGAGAGACGCCTACAATGAGCAGTTCTTC.

The V gene is TRBV18, the J gene TRBJ1-1; 7 bases agree with TRBD1. The CDR3 has 18 residues. The ends lost 1 base at V and 4 bases at J; junction bases unmatched: 15. Germline-derived CDR1 and CDR2 are KGHSH and LQKENI. Here the CDR3 reads CASSPLTPGQGGPTEAFF. CDR3 DNA sequence: TGTGCCAGCTCACCACTTACCCCCGGGCAGGGGGGGCCCACTGAAGCTTTCTTT. The full variable domain, its missing parts supplied by reference TRBV18 and TRBJ1-1, is NAGVMQNPRHLVRRRGQEARLRCSPMKGHSHVYWYRQLPEEGLKFMVYLQKENIIDESGMPKERFSAEFPKEGPSILRIQQVVRGDSAAYFCASSPLTPGQGGPTEAFFGQGTRLTVV.

The rearrangement links TRBV19 to TRBJ1-4, with TRBD1 as a possible D gene (6 bases). Germline-derived CDR1 and CDR2 are LNHDA and SQIVND (reference sequence). The CDR3 totals 16 residues. Between the trimmed V and J ends, which lost 6 bases and 4 bases, there was a span of 18 bases. The CDR3 DNA is TGTGCCAGTAGAACCACCGGGACACCCTATAATGAAAAACTGTTTTTT. Protein product: CASRTTGTPYNEKLFF.

This clone showed up just a few times. The chain carries TRBV4-3 and TRBJ1-2; D is perhaps TRBD1 (5 bases). V gave up 0 bases and J gave up 3 bases, with 8 bases separating them. The CDR3 totals 14 residues. CDR1 and CDR2 (germline): LGHNA, YSLEER. The CDR3 sequence is CASSQEGQYYGYTF. The CDR3 DNA reads as TGCGCCAGCAGCCAAGAGGGGCAGTACTATGGCTACACCTTC.

CDR3 residues: CASRTITGNPLSGSEKLFF. In DNA, the CDR3 is TGTGCCAGCAGGACGATAACAGGCAACCCCCTTTCGGGGAGTGAAAAACTGTTTTTT. The gene calls are TRBV27 and TRBJ1-4; possible D gene TRBD1, 5 bases. Germline V CDR1 and CDR2: MNHEY, SMNVEV (reference sequence). The CDR3 extends over 19 amino acids. With 6 bases removed from V and 7 bases from J, the gap between germline ends came to 30 bases.

This clone came up once. The chain links TRBV10-3 to TRBJ1-1; no definite D call. This CDR3 region has 15 residues. Germline V gene sequence: CDR1 ENHRY, CDR2 SYGVKD. With 5 bases removed from V and 2 bases from J, the gap between germline ends came to 15 bases. Here the CDR3 DNA reads TGTGCCATCAGTCTGAGGGCTTTAGGTAACACTGAAGCTTTCTTT. Protein: CAISLRALGNTEAFF.

The chain couples TRBV6-4 to TRBJ1-5; the D gene is possibly TRBD1 (5 bases). The CDR3 length is 13 residues. Between the trimmed V and J ends, which lost 9 bases and 2 bases, there was a span of 11 bases. Germline V CDR1 and CDR2: MRHNA, SNTAGT. The CDR3 DNA sequence: TGTGCCAGGCGAAAAGGGGGCAATCAGCCCCAGCATTTT. Protein product: CARRKGGNQPQHF.

The rearrangement uses TRBV10-3 and TRBJ1-1; possible D gene TRBD1, 5 bases. The V gene lost 10 bases and the J gene lost 0 bases, with 15 bases spanning the gap. The CDR3 sequence is 14 residues long. Germline V lookup: CDR1 ENHRY, CDR2 SYGVKD. CDR3 in amino acids: CATLQDMVNTEAFF. CDR3 in DNA: TGTGCCACTCTACAGGACATGGTGAACACTGAAGCTTTCTTT.

The chain joins TRBV29-1 to TRBJ1-4; possible D gene TRBD1, 6 bases. The V gene lost 0 bases and the J gene lost 8 bases, with 19 bases spanning the gap. The V gene's germline CDR1 is SQVTM and CDR2 ANQGSEA. This CDR3 comprises 16 residues. The CDR3 reads CSVEDVDSGAWEKLFF. The CDR3 DNA follows: TGCAGCGTTGAAGATGTGGACTCAGGGGCTTGGGAAAAACTGTTTTTT.

This clone has only a few counts. This chain links TRBV4-2 with TRBJ2-7; a possible D gene is TRBD1 (6 bases). Germline CDR1 reads LGHNA; CDR2 reads YNFKEQ. With 1 base removed from V and 6 bases from J, the gap between germline ends came to 13 bases. The CDR3 runs 14 residues. The CDR3 region is CASSQAPGALEQYF. Here the CDR3 DNA reads TGTGCCAGCAGCCAAGCCCCAGGGGCTCTCGAGCAGTACTTC.

The J gene is TRBJ2-1, the V gene TRBV7-8; 14 bases align to TRBD2. The V gene's germline CDR1 is SGHVS and CDR2 FQNEAQ. With V trimmed by 3 bases and J by 9 bases, 7 bases remained unmatched. This CDR3 has 16 amino acids. The chain's CDR3 is CASSFGLAGGTGEQFF. The CDR3 DNA is TGTGCCAGCAGCTTCGGACTAGCGGGAGGAACTGGTGAGCAGTTCTTC.

The chain couples TRBV6-5 to TRBJ1-2, with D perhaps TRBD1 (6 bases). This CDR3 has 13 amino acids. Trimming removed 7 bases from V and 4 bases from J, with 13 bases in between. Germline assignment: CDR1 MNHEY and CDR2 SVGAGI. The DNA of the CDR3 is TGTGCCAGCACCACCGGGGGGGCCTATGGCTACACCTTC. Translated, it gives CASTTGGAYGYTF.

This clone has only a few counts. V gene TRBV7-3 combines with J gene TRBJ1-2; D perhaps matches TRBD1 (6 bases). The germline gives CDR1 SGHTA, CDR2 FQGTGA. V dropped 4 bases and J dropped 8 bases, with 17 bases sitting between them. This CDR3 comprises 14 residues. The CDR3, as DNA: TGTGCCAGCAGCTACGTCGGACAGCTGGGGGGCTACACCTTC. Translation gives CASSYVGQLGGYTF. The full variable domain, rest sourced from reference TRBV7-3 and TRBJ1-2, is GAGVSQTPSNKVTEKGKYVELRCDPISGHTALYWYRQSLGQGPEFLIYFQGTGAADDSGLPNDRFFAVRPEGSVSTLKIQRTERGDSAVYLCASSYVGQLGGYTFGSGTRLTVV.

The gene calls are TRBV9 and TRBJ2-4; perhaps TRBD2 as D (6 bases). Germline loops: CDR1 SGDLS, CDR2 YYNGEE. The CDR3 consists of 15 residues. V lost 2 bases to trimming and J lost 7 bases, with 16 bases between them. Here the CDR3 reads CASSVGTFGGNIQYF. The CDR3 DNA sequence: TGTGCCAGCAGCGTCGGGACTTTTGGCGGGAACATTCAGTACTTC. The full variable domain, its missing parts supplied by reference TRBV9 and TRBJ2-4, is DSGVTQTPKHLITATGQRVTLRCSPRSGDLSVYWYQQSLDQGLQFLIQYYNGEERAKGNILERFSAQQFPDLHSELNLSSLELGDSALYFCASSVGTFGGNIQYFGAGTRLSVL.

The chain uses TRBV14 and TRBJ1-1; D is unclear. CDR1 is SGHDN, CDR2 FVKESK, per germline. The CDR3 contains 15 residues. Trimming shortened V by 0 bases and J by 11 bases, and 19 bases separated the two germline ends. The CDR3 region has the DNA TGTGCCAGCAGCCAAGATCATACAGCGCTTTCTGGTGCTTTCTTT. This sequence encodes CASSQDHTALSGAFF. The variable domain in full, with the rest retrieved from reference TRBV14 and TRBJ1-1, is EAGVTQFPSHSVIEKGQTVTLRCDPISGHDNLYWYRRVMGKEIKFLLHFVKESKQDESGMPNNRFLAERTGGTYSTLKVQPAELEDSGVYFCASSQDHTALSGAFFGQGTRLTVV.

J is TRBJ1-1 and V is TRBV28; 8 nucleotides align to TRBD1. The trim removed 8 bases at V and 1 base at J, leaving 15 bases unmatched. Germline V lookup: CDR1 MDHEN, CDR2 SYDVKM. CDR3 size: 17 residues. In DNA, the CDR3 is TGTGCCAGCCCCCCGGGACAGGCGGGAACTCCGAACACTGAAGCTTTCTTT. Its protein product is CASPPGQAGTPNTEAFF.

The V and J genes are TRBV10-3 and TRBJ2-7; the D gene is possibly TRBD2 (6 bases). Germline V gene sequence: CDR1 ENHRY, CDR2 SYGVKD. This CDR3 is 17 amino acids long. V was clipped by 6 bases and J by 2 bases, with 23 bases between them. The CDR3 DNA follows: TGTGCCATCAGCGAGGCCCTCGCGGGGCCGCGGGCCTACGAGCAGTACTTC. This codes for CAISEALAGPRAYEQYF.

The V call is TRBV11-1, the J call TRBJ2-1; either TRBD1 or TRBD2 may fit D (5 bases each). CDR3 length: 18 amino acids. V shed 1 base and J shed 5 bases, with 21 bases lying between them. Per the germline V gene, CDR1 is SGHAT and CDR2 is FQDESV (reference sequence). For the CDR3, the DNA is TGTGCCAGCAGCTTAGATTTCCGGGGCGGGCGGGCTGACAATGAGCAGTTCTTC. Its protein is CASSLDFRGGRADNEQFF.